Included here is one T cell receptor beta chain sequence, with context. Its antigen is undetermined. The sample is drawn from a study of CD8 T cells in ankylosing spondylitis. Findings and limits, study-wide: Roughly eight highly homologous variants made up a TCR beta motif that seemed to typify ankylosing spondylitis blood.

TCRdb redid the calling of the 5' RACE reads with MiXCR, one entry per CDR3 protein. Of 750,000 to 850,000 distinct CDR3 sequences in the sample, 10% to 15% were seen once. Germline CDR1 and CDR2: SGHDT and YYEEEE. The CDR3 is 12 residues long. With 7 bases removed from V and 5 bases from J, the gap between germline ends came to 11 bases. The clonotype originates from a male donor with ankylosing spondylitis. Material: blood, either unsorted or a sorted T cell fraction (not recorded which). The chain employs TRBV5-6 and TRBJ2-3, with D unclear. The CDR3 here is CASATGLDTQYF. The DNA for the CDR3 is TGTGCCAGCGCGACCGGATTAGATACGCAGTATTTT. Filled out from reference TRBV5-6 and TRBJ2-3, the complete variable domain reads DAGVTQSPTHLIKTRGQQVTLRCSPKSGHDTVSWYQQALGQGPQFIFQYYEEEERQRGNFPDRFSGHQFPNYSSELNVNALLLGDSALYLCASATGLDTQYFGPGTRLTVL.